Presented here are 21 T cell receptor beta chains from one specimen sequenced in a study of CD4 T cells in relation to SARS-CoV-2 and coronaviruses. CD4+ T cells from unexposed donors were obtained before the COVID-19 pandemic (2011-2018). CD4+ T cells were isolated from the cells after more than 8 days of culture. The antigens these receptors bind are not known. Profiling relied on immunoSEQ multiplex PCR, and the TCRdb table lists in-frame clones only, not all of them. The table lists under 30,000 clones, over 65% of them singletons. The sample comprised CD4+ T cells from PBMCs, cultured in vitro. The receptors here all came from a human donor in good health.

This chain joins TRBV5-1 and TRBJ2-3, with 15 bases matching TRBD2. V shed 4 bases, J shed 4 bases, and the junction held 13 bases outside the gene matches. This CDR3 is built from 19 residues. Germline V gene lookup returns CDR1 SGHRS and CDR2 YFSETQ. The CDR3 is CASSRRGAGLAGGPDTQYF. The CDR3 nucleotides are TGCGCCAGCAGCCGGAGGGGGGCTGGACTAGCGGGAGGGCCAGATACGCAGTATTTT.

A few counts support this clone. V usage is TRBV7-2 and J usage is TRBJ2-1, with a weak D call TRBD2 (5 bases). With 5 bases removed from V and 6 bases from J, the gap between germline ends came to 14 bases. Germline CDR1 and CDR2: SGHTA and FQGNSA. The CDR3 totals 14 residues. The CDR3 DNA is TGTGCCAGCAGCCCGGACTTGGCGGGCAATGAGCAGTTCTTC. This translates into CASSPDLAGNEQFF.

This clone was counted a few times. V gene TRBV7-9 combines with J gene TRBJ1-3; 7 bases are a match to TRBD1. The germline V gene encodes CDR1 SEHNR and CDR2 FQNEAQ (reference sequence). With V trimmed by 3 bases and J by 0 bases, 2 bases remained unmatched. This CDR3 has 15 residues. The CDR3 region is CASSFRDSSGNTIYF. The DNA of the CDR3 is TGTGCCAGCAGCTTCAGGGACAGCTCTGGAAACACCATATATTTT.

V gene TRBV6-1 combines with J gene TRBJ1-3; TRBD1 is a possible D gene (5 bases). Germline V gene data show CDR1 as MNHNS and CDR2 as SASEGT. The CDR3 totals 20 residues. The V end lost 4 bases, the J end lost 0 bases, and 25 bases lay between the germline ends. The CDR3 DNA is TGTGCCAGCAGTGGAGGGTGGGGGTCGGCTCCTCGGAGCTCTGGAAACACCATATATTTT. Translated: CASSGGWGSAPRSSGNTIYF.

V gene TRBV5-6 combines with J gene TRBJ2-5; 7 bases line up with TRBD1. This CDR3 region has 14 residues. Unmatched junction bases numbered 5, after V lost 5 bases and J lost 1 base. Per the germline V gene, CDR1 is SGHDT and CDR2 is YYEEEE. In DNA form, the CDR3 reads TGTGCCAGCAGTCAAACAGGGGTCCAAGAGACCCAGTACTTC. Amino acid sequence: CASSQTGVQETQYF.

This clone was picked up one time. This chain connects TRBV30 to TRBJ2-5, with D maybe TRBD2 (6 bases). Germline V gives CDR1 GTSNPN, CDR2 SVGIG (reference sequence). Trimming shortened V by 0 bases and J by 5 bases, and 16 bases separated the two germline ends. The CDR3 totals 15 residues. CDR3 in DNA: TGTGCCTGGAGTGTCCCACCGGGCCGGGGGGAGACCCAGTACTTC. Translating it yields CAWSVPPGRGETQYF.

The chain combines TRBV5-1 with TRBJ2-3; 13 nucleotides match TRBD2. After removal of 0 bases from V and 1 base from J, the junction contained 5 bases not matched to a gene. CDR1 is SGHRS, CDR2 YFSETQ, per germline. The CDR3 is 18 residues long. CDR3 sequence reads: CASSLGLAGGSRTDTQYF. In DNA form, the CDR3 reads TGCGCCAGCAGCTTGGGACTAGCGGGGGGCTCGCGCACAGATACGCAGTATTTT.

This CDR3 reads CASSLGLDPLGLSSYEQYF. CDR3 coding DNA: TGTGCCAGCAGCTTAGGTTTGGACCCTCTGGGACTTAGCTCCTACGAGCAGTACTTC. This chain joins TRBV11-2 and TRBJ2-7, with D perhaps matching TRBD2 (6 bases). Trimming removed 1 base at V and 0 bases at J, with 22 bases between. The CDR3 sequence is 19 residues long. Germline-derived CDR1 and CDR2 are SGHAT and FQNNGV.

The V call is TRBV12-3 or TRBV12-4, the J call TRBJ2-3; no clear D. Trimming took 3 bases from V and 2 from J, leaving 6 bases between them. There are 13 residues in the CDR3. This chain's CDR3 is CASSFPNTDTQYF. The CDR3, as DNA: TGTGCCAGCAGTTTCCCAAACACAGATACGCAGTATTTT.

The chain has TRBV11-2 and TRBJ2-7, with 11 bases matching TRBD1. Trimming took 10 bases from V and 4 from J; bases not matched to a gene: 15. The CDR3 consists of 16 residues. CDR1 is SGHAT and CDR2 is FQNNGV in the germline V gene. In DNA form, the CDR3 reads TGTGCCAAGGCATCATCGGGGACAGGGGGGACGTACGAGCAGTACTTC. It yields the protein CAKASSGTGGTYEQYF.

The V gene is TRBV6-2 or TRBV6-3, the J gene TRBJ1-5, with D maybe TRBD1 (6 bases). The germline V and J ends were trimmed by 2 bases and 3 bases, with 17 bases remaining between them. Germline V lookup: CDR1 MNHEY, CDR2 SVGEGT. This CDR3 comprises 17 residues. As DNA, the CDR3 is TGTGCCAGCAGTTACGGACAGATGGTGGGTAACAATCAGCCCCAGCATTTT. Its translation: CASSYGQMVGNNQPQHF.

J is TRBJ1-1 and V is TRBV16, with D tentatively TRBD1 (6 bases). With 6 bases removed from V and 1 base from J, the gap between germline ends came to 9 bases. Germline CDR1 and CDR2: KGHSY and FQNENV. The CDR3 length is 13 residues. The CDR3 sequence is CASRKQGNTEAFF. CDR3 sequence (DNA): TGTGCCAGCAGAAAACAGGGGAACACTGAAGCTTTCTTT.

This clone was detected once. The chain is built from TRBV9 and TRBJ2-1; 9 positions match TRBD2. CDR1 and CDR2 (germline): SGDLS, YYNGEE. J gave up 4 bases and V 4 bases, and 6 bases lay outside the gene matches. The CDR3 is 15 amino acids. The CDR3 region is CASSLGGRGYNEQFF. The CDR3 nucleotides read TGTGCCAGCAGCCTTGGCGGGAGGGGGTACAATGAGCAGTTCTTC.

This chain links TRBV2 with TRBJ2-2; D might be TRBD1 (5 bases). The CDR3 contains 14 residues. The V and J ends lost 3 bases and 2 bases respectively, with 7 bases between them. The V gene's germline CDR1 is SNHLY and CDR2 FYNNEI. CDR3 coding DNA: TGTGCCAGCAGTGACAGGGTTAACACCGGGGAGCTGTTTTTT. Protein: CASSDRVNTGELFF.

The chain employs TRBV2 and TRBJ1-6; possibly TRBD1 for D (5 bases). Trimming pared 1 base from V and 9 bases from J, leaving 16 bases between. This CDR3 comprises 16 residues. Germline V gene lookup returns CDR1 SNHLY and CDR2 FYNNEI. CDR3 bases: TGTGCCAGCAGTGAAGGGGGCCCGGCGGGTGGTTCACCCCTCCACTTT. It yields the protein CASSEGGPAGGSPLHF.

The rearrangement uses TRBV11-2 and TRBJ2-2; 10 bases line up with TRBD2. CDR3 length equals 17 residues. Germline loops: CDR1 SGHAT, CDR2 FQNNGV. J lost 2 bases, V lost 1 base, and 4 bases had no gene match. The CDR3 loop reads CASSLVAGGANTGELFF. CDR3 DNA: TGTGCCAGCAGCTTAGTAGCGGGAGGTGCAAACACCGGGGAGCTGTTTTTT.

The J gene is TRBJ2-2, the V gene TRBV5-8; 9 positions agree with TRBD2. V gave up 1 base and J gave up 7 bases; unmatched junction bases: 14. CDR1 and CDR2 (germline): SGHTS, YDEGEE. The CDR3 is 18 amino acids. CDR3 amino acids: CASSLPRLAVYEGGELFF. For the CDR3, the DNA is TGTGCCAGCAGCTTGCCGAGACTAGCGGTATATGAAGGCGGGGAGCTGTTTTTT.

The V gene is TRBV4-1, the J gene TRBJ1-2; D is ambiguous. This CDR3 has 13 amino acids. From germline, CDR1 is MGHRA and CDR2 YSYEKL. V was clipped by 1 base and J by 7 bases, with 10 bases between them. CDR3 sequence: CASSQGSGSGYTF. In nucleotides, the CDR3 is TGCGCCAGCAGCCAAGGGTCTGGGTCTGGCTACACCTTC.

J is TRBJ1-5 and V is TRBV19, with D maybe TRBD1 (6 bases). The germline V gene has CDR1 LNHDA and CDR2 SQIVND (reference sequence). V was pared by 6 bases and J by 5 bases, with 14 bases between. The CDR3 totals 14 residues. CDR3 amino acids: CASSKTGYDQPQHF. The DNA for the CDR3 is TGTGCCAGTAGCAAAACAGGGTACGATCAGCCCCAGCATTTT.

The chain is built from TRBV28 and TRBJ2-4, with 9 bases that match TRBD2. Looked up from germline, CDR1 is MDHEN and CDR2 is SYDVKM. This CDR3 spans 17 amino acids. V shed 6 bases, J shed 1 base, and the junction held 10 bases outside the gene matches. The CDR3 nucleotides read TGTGCCAGCAGCCCTCCTAGCGGGATGGAGGCCAAAAACATTCAGTACTTC. The encoded protein is CASSPPSGMEAKNIQYF. Looking up the rest from reference TRBV28 and TRBJ2-4 gives the full variable domain: DVKVTQSSRYLVKRTGEKVFLECVQDMDHENMFWYRQDPGLGLRLIYFSYDVKMKEKGDIPEGYSVSREKKERFSLILESASTNQTSMYLCASSPPSGMEAKNIQYFGAGTRLSVL.

The chain recombines TRBV6-6 with TRBJ2-7, with TRBD2 identical over 10 bases. Per the germline V gene, CDR1 is MNHNY and CDR2 is SVGAGI (reference sequence). The J segment lost 5 bases and the V segment lost 6 bases, leaving 7 bases of the junction unmatched. The CDR3 consists of 14 residues. CDR3 coding DNA: TGTGCCAGCAGCACAGCGGGGGGGCTCGACGAGCAGTACTTC. As protein: CASSTAGGLDEQYF.